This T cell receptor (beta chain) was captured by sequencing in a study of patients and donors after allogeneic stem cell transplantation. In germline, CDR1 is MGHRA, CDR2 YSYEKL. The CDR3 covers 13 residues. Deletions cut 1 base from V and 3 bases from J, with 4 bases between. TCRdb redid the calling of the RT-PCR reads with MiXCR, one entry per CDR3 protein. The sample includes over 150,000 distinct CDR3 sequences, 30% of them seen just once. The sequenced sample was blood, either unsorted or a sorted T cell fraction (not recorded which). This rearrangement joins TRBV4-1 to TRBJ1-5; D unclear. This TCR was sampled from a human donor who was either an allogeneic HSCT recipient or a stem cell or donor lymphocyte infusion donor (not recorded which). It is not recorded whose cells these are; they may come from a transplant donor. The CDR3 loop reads CASSQGYNQPQHF. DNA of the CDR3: TGCGCCAGCAGCCAAGGGTACAATCAGCCCCAGCATTTT.